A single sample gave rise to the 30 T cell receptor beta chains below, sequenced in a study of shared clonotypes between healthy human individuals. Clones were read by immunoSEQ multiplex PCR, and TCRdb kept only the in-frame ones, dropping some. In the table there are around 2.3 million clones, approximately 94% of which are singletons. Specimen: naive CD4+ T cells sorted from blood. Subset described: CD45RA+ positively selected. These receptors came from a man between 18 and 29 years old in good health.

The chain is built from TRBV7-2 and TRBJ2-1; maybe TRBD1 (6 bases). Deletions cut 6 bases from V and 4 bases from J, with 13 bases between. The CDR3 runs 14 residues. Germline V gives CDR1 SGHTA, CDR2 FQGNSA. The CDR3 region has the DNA TGTGCCAGCAGACCCCGGGACACTTACAATGAGCAGTTCTTC. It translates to CASRPRDTYNEQFF.

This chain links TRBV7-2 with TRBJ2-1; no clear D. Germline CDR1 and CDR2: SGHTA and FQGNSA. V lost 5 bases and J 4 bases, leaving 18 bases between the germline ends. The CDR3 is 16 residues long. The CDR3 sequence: CASSPPGSSIYNEQFF. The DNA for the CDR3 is TGTGCCAGCAGCCCCCCGGGTTCCTCCATATACAATGAGCAGTTCTTC.

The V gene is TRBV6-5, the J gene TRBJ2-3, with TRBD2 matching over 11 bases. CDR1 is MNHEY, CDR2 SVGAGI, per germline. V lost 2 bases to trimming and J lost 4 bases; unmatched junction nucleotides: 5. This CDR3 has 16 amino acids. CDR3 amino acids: CASSYTTSGKADTQYF. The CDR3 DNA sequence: TGTGCCAGCAGTTACACGACTAGCGGGAAGGCAGATACGCAGTATTTT.

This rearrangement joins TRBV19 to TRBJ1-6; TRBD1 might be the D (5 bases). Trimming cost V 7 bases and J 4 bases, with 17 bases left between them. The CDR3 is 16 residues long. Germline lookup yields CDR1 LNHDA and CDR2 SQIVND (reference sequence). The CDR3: CASTDRPYGYNSPLHF. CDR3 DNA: TGTGCCAGTACAGACAGACCCTACGGGTATAATTCACCCCTCCACTTT.

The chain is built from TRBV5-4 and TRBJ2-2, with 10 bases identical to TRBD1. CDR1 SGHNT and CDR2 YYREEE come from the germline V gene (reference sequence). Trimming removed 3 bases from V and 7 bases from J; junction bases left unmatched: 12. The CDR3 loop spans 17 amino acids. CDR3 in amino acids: CASSWRATGGRDGELFF. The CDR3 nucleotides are TGTGCCAGCAGCTGGCGTGCGACAGGGGGCCGTGACGGGGAGCTGTTTTTT.

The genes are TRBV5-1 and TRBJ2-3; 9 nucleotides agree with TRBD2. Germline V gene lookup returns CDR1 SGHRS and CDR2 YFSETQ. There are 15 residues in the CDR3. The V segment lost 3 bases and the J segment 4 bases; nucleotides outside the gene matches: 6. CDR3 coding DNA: TGCGCCAGCAGCTCGGTAGCGGGGGTCTCAGATACGCAGTATTTT. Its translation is CASSSVAGVSDTQYF.

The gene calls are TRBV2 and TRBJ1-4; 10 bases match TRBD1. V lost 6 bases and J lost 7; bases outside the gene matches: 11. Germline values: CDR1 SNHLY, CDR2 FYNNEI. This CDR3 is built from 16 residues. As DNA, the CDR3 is TGTGCCAGCAGCGATCTCGACAGGGGGCAGGTTGAAAAACTGTTTTTT. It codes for CASSDLDRGQVEKLFF.

The CDR3 region is CASSLSDGRAFF. The CDR3 DNA follows: TGTGCCAGCAGCCTTTCGGACGGCAGAGCTTTCTTT. The chain combines TRBV6-1 with TRBJ1-1; D gene ambiguous. CDR3 size: 12 residues. V lost 6 bases and J lost 10, with 15 bases in between. Germline CDR1 is MNHNS and CDR2 is SASEGT.

CDR3 sequence: CASSWEGTTNYGYTF. CDR3 coding DNA: TGCGCCAGCAGCTGGGAAGGGACCACTAACTATGGCTACACCTTC. J is TRBJ1-2 and V is TRBV5-1; D perhaps matches TRBD1 (5 bases). V shed 3 bases and J shed 0 bases, with 12 bases lying between them. Germline V lookup: CDR1 SGHRS, CDR2 YFSETQ. The CDR3 has 15 residues.

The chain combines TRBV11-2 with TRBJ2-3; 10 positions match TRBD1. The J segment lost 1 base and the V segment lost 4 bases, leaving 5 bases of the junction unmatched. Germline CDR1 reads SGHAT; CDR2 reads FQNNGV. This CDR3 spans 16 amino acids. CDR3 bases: TGTGCCAGCAGCTGGAGCGGGACAGGGGGCACAGATACGCAGTATTTT. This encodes CASSWSGTGGTDTQYF.

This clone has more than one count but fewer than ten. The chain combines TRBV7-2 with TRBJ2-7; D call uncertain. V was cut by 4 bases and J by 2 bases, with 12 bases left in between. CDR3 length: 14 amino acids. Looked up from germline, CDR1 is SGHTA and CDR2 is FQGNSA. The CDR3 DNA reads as TGTGCCAGCAGCTCGAAGACTGGTCCCTACGAGCAGTACTTC. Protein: CASSSKTGPYEQYF.

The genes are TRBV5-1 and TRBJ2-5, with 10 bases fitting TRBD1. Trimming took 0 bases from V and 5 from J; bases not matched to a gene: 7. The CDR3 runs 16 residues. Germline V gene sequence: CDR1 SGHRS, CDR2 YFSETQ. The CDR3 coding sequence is TGCGCCAGCAGCTTGGCGGGGACAGGGGTTTCTGAGACCCAGTACTTC. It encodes CASSLAGTGVSETQYF.

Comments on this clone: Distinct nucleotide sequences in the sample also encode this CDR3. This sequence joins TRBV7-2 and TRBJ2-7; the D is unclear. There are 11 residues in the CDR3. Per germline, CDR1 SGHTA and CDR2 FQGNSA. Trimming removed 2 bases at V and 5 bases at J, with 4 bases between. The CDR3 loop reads CASSLRDEQYF. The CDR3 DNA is TGTGCCAGCAGCTTACGTGACGAGCAGTACTTC.

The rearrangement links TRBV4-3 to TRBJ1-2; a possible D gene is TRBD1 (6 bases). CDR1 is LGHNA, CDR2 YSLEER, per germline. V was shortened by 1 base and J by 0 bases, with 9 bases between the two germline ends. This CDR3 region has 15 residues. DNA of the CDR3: TGCGCCAGCAGCCAAGCGACAGGCACTAACTATGGCTACACCTTC. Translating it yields CASSQATGTNYGYTF.

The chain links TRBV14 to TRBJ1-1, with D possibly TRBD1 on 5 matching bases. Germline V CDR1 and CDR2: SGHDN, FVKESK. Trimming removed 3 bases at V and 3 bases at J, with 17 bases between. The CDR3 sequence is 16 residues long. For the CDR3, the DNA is TGTGCCAGCAGCCAGGGGCGGACTGGGTGGGACACTGAAGCTTTCTTT. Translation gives CASSQGRTGWDTEAFF.

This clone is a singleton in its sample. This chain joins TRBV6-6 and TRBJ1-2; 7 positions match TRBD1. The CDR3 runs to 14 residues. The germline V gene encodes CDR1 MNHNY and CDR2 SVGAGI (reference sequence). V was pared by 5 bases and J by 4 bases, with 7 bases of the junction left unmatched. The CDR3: CASSEDRPTYGYTF. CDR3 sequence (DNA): TGTGCCAGCAGTGAGGACAGGCCTACCTATGGCTACACCTTC.

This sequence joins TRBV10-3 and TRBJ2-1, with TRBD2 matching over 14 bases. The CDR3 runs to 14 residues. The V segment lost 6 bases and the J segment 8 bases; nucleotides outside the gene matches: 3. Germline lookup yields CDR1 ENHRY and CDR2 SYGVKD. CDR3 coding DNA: TGTGCCATCAGGCCGGGACTAGCGGGAGATGAGCAGTTCTTC. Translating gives CAIRPGLAGDEQFF.

The CDR3 spells CASRGTVSDEQYF. In DNA, the CDR3 is TGTGCCAGCAGAGGGACAGTTTCCGACGAGCAGTACTTC. The V and J genes are TRBV6-5 and TRBJ2-7, with 7 bases aligning to TRBD1. Germline CDR1 reads MNHEY; CDR2 reads SVGAGI. This CDR3 region has 13 residues. The V segment lost 6 bases and the J segment 5 bases; nucleotides outside the gene matches: 7.

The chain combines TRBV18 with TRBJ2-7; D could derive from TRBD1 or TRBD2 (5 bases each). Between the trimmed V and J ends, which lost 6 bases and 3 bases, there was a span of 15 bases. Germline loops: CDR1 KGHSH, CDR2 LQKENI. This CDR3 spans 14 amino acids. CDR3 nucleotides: TGTGCCAGCTCTCACCGGGACGGTCTCTACGAGCAGTACTTC. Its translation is CASSHRDGLYEQYF.

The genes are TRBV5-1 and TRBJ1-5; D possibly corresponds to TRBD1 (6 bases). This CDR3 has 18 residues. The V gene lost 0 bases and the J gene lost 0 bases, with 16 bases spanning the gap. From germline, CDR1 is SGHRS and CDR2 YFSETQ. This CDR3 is CASSLEPQGPYSNQPQHF. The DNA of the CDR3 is TGCGCCAGCAGCTTGGAGCCACAGGGACCGTATAGCAATCAGCCCCAGCATTTT.

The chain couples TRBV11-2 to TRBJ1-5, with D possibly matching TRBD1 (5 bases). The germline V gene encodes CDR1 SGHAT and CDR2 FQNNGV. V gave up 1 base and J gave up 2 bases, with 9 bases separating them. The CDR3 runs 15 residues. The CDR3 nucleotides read TGTGCCAGCAGCTTAGGGATACAGGGCAATCAGCCCCAGCATTTT. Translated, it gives CASSLGIQGNQPQHF.

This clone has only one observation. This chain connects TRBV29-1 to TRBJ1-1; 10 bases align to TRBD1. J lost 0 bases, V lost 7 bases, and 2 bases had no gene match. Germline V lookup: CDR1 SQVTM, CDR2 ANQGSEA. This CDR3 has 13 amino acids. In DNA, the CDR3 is TGCAGCGCCGGACAGGGGGTGAACACTGAAGCTTTCTTT. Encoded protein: CSAGQGVNTEAFF.

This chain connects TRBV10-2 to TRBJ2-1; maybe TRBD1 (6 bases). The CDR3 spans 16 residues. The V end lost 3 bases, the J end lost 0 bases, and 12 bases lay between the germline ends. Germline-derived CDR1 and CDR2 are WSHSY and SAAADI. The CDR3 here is CASSEADRSSYNEQFF. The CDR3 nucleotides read TGCGCCAGCAGTGAAGCCGACAGGTCCTCCTACAATGAGCAGTTCTTC.

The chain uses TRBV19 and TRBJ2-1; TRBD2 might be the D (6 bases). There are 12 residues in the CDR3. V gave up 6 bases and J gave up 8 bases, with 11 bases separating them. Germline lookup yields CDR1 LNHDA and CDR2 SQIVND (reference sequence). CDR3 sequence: CASRHQRDEQFF. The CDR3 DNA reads TGTGCCAGTAGACATCAGCGGGATGAGCAGTTCTTC.

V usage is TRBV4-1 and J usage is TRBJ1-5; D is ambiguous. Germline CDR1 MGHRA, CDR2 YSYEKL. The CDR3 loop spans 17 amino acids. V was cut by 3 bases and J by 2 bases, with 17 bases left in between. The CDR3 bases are TGCGCCAGCAGCCAGGTTGGCGGGGTTTTCGGCAATCAGCCCCAGCATTTT. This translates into CASSQVGGVFGNQPQHF.

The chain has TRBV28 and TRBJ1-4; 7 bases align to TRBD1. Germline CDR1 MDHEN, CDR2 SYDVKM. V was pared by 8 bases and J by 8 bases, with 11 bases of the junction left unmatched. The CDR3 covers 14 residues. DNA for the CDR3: TGTGCCAGCGGGGGGGACAGTACGAAGGAAAAACTGTTTTTT. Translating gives CASGGDSTKEKLFF.

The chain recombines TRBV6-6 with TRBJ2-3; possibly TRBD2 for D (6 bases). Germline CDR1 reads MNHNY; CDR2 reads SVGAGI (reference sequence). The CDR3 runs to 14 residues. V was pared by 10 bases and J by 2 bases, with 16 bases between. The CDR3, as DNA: TGTGCCATCCAAAGCGGGTTAGTCACAGATACGCAGTATTTT. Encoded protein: CAIQSGLVTDTQYF.

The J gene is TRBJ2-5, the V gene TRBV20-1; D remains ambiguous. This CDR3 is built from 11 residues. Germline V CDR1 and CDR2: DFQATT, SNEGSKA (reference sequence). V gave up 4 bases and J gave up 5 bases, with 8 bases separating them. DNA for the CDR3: TGCAGTGCTAACTTGGTGGAGACCCAGTACTTC. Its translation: CSANLVETQYF.

As DNA, the CDR3 is TGTGCCAGCAGCCCGACCAGGAGAACTAGCGGGGTGAAGGGCAATGAGCAGTTCTTC. Translated, it gives CASSPTRRTSGVKGNEQFF. The gene calls are TRBV7-9 and TRBJ2-1; 10 bases are shared with TRBD2. The CDR3 runs 19 residues. The germline V gene has CDR1 SEHNR and CDR2 FQNEAQ (reference sequence). With 5 bases clipped from V and 6 bases from J, the junction kept 19 bases outside the gene matches.

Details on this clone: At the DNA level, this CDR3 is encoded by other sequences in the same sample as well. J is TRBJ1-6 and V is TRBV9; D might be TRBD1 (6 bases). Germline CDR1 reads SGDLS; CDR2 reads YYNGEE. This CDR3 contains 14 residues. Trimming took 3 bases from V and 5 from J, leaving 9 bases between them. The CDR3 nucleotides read TGTGCCAGCAGCGCAGGACAGAATAATTCACCCCTCCACTTT. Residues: CASSAGQNNSPLHF.